This TCR beta chain came from a study of T cells in localized non-small cell lung cancer. About this clone: Its antigen is unknown.

Measured with immunoSEQ multiplex PCR; TCRdb has only the in-frame clones, and not every one. The sample consists of about 40,000 clones, roughly 91% of them appearing once. Study-wide results and limits: Peak T cell clonality was found in uninvolved adjacent lung, exceeding tumor. Of the top 100 tumor clones, median around 60 were in adjacent lung, some 29 among its top 100. With higher T cell density in blood came longer overall survival.

Sequences were derived from PBMCs, sampled before any cancer treatment. This receptor was obtained from a woman aged 35 to 70 with stage II lung adenocarcinoma.

The CDR3 nucleotides read TGTGCCAGCAGCCAGAACACTGAAGCTTTCTTT. Amino acids: CASSQNTEAFF. The genes are TRBV5-6 and TRBJ1-1; D not certain. The CDR3 consists of 11 residues. V was trimmed by 4 bases and J by 1 base, leaving 2 bases between them. CDR1 and CDR2 from the germline V gene are SGHDT and YYEEEE.